This T cell receptor (beta chain) comes out of a study of human T cells and chemical hapten exposure. Study-wide findings and caveats: TCRs at a frequency above 1 in 1000 stayed unchanged with DPC sensitization.

A remark on this clonotype: Its specificity is not known.

Time point here: patch test 3, about 24 weeks after DPC sensitization. Treatment: therapeutic diphenylcyclopropenone sensitization with weekly scalp DPC. Trimming removed 0 bases at V and 0 bases at J, with 7 bases between. CDR3 length: 15 residues. The germline V gene encodes CDR1 SGDLS and CDR2 YYNGEE. TCRdb reprocessed the RACE reads with MiXCR, giving one entry per CDR3 protein. The sample records about 190,000 distinct CDR3 sequences, around 23% being singletons. The chain employs TRBV9 and TRBJ2-1; D unclear. The sequencing used whole blood, collected in connection with sensitization to the hapten diphenylcyclopropenone (DPC). The source is a woman aged 40-49 years with alopecia areata. Some clones in this sample may be carry-over from other donors' samples. This CDR3 reads CASSVGGDSYNEQFF. Here the CDR3 DNA reads TGTGCCAGCAGCGTAGGGGGTGACTCCTACAATGAGCAGTTCTTC.